This T cell receptor beta chain was profiled in a study of OX40 agonist ivuxolimab in advanced cancers. Measured with immunoSEQ multiplex PCR; TCRdb has only the in-frame clones, and not every one. Among tens of thousands of clones, 65% to 80% were seen once, and the ten largest hold around 12%. This clone was observed a few times. V lost 5 bases, J lost 0 bases, and 17 bases lay in between. Per the germline V gene, CDR1 is MDHEN and CDR2 is SYDVKM. The CDR3 runs to 16 residues. Sequenced here: CD4+ or CD8+ T cells sorted from blood, sampled in a trial of the OX40 agonist ivuxolimab. The receptor comes from an adult with an advanced solid tumor such as melanoma, head and neck, liver or kidney cancer. This chain joins TRBV28 and TRBJ2-7; D is tentatively TRBD1 or TRBD2 (5 bases each). This chain's CDR3 is CASSPGTGRPSYEQYF. The CDR3 bases are TGTGCCAGCAGTCCAGGGACGGGACGGCCCTCCTACGAGCAGTACTTC.